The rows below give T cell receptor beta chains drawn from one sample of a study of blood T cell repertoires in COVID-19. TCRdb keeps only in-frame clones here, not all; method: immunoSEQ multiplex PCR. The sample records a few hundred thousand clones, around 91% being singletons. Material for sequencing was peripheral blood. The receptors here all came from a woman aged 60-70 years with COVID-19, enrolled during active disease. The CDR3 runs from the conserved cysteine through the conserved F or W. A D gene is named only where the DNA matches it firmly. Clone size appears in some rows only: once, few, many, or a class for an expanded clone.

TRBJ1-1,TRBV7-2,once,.,TGTGCTAACGCTAAAGAACCTCACACTGAAGCTTTCTTT,CANAKEPHTEAFF
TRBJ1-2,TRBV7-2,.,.,TGTGCCAGCAGCCCGAGGACAATAGGCTACACCTTC,CASSPRTIGYTF
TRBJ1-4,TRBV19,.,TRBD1,TGTGCCAGTAGTTCCGGGACAGGGGTTGAAAAACTGTTTTTT,CASSSGTGVEKLFF
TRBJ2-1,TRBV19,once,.,TGTGCCAGTACCCCGGCTGGGGCCTATGAGCAGTTCTTC,CASTPAGAYEQFF
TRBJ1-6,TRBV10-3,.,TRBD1,TGTGCCATCGGGACAGAGAATAATTCACCCCTCCACTTT,CAIGTENNSPLHF
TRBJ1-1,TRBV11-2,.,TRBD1,TGTGCCAGCAGCTTAGGGGGGACAGCTGAAGCTTTCTTT,CASSLGGTAEAFF
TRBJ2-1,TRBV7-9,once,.,TGTGCCAGCAGCTTAGCAGGAGGTTACAATGAGCAGTTCTTC,CASSLAGGYNEQFF
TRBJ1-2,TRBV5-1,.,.,TGCGCCAGCAGCTTGGCCTACGGGGGAGCGGGTGACTATGGCTACACCTTC,CASSLAYGGAGDYGYTF
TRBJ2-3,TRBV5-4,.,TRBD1,TGTGCCAGCAGCTCGGGACAGGGCTTCACAGATACGCAGTATTTT,CASSSGQGFTDTQYF
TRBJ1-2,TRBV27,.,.,TGTGCCAGCAGTCCAGACAAACAGGGAAGTGGCTACACCTTC,CASSPDKQGSGYTF
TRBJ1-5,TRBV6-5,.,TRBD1,TGTGCCAGCACCCAGGGGGCTAGTCAGCCCCAGCATTTT,CASTQGASQPQHF
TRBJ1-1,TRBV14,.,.,TGTGCCAGCAGCCAAGATTTCGGTAAGAACACTGAAGCTTTCTTT,CASSQDFGKNTEAFF
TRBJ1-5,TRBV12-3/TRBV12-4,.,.,TGTGCCAGCAGCCATAATCCGGTGCCCCAGCATTTT,CASSHNPVPQHF
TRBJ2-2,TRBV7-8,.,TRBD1,TGTGCCAGCAGCTTAACCCGACAGGGCAACACCGGGGAGCTGTTTTTT,CASSLTRQGNTGELFF
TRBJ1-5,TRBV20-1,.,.,TGCAGTGCTAGTGACAGCGGCTATAGCAATCAGCCCCAGCATTTT,CSASDSGYSNQPQHF
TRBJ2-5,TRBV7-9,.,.,TGTGCCAGCAGCGGGACGGGACATCAAGAGACCCAGTACTTC,CASSGTGHQETQYF
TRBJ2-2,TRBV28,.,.,TGTGCCAGCAGTCGACTCGGAACAGGAGACACCGGGGAGCTGTTTTTT,CASSRLGTGDTGELFF
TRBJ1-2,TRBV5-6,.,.,TGTGCCAGCAGCTTTGACAGCCTTTATGGCTACACCTTC,CASSFDSLYGYTF
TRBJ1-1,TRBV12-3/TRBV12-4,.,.,TGTGCCAGCAGTTTAGACTCGAACACTGAAGCTTTCTTT,CASSLDSNTEAFF
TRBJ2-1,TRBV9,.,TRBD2,TGTGCCAGCAGCAGATTAGCGGGGGGAAACTACAATGAGCAGTTCTTC,CASSRLAGGNYNEQFF
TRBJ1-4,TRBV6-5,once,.,TGTGCCAGCGGGGCAGGGGTATTGGGCGAAAAACTGTTTTTT,CASGAGVLGEKLFF
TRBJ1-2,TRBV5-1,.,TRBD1,TGCGCCAGCAGCTTAGACAGGGGCGGCTACACCTTC,CASSLDRGGYTF
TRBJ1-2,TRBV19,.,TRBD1,TGTGCCAGCAACGACAGGGTGGCATCGAACTATGGCTACACCTTC,CASNDRVASNYGYTF
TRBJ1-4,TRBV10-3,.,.,TGTGCCATCAGTGAAGGAGGAACTAATGAAAAACTGTTTTTT,CAISEGGTNEKLFF
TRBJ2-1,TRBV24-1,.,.,TGTGCCACCAGTGATTTGAGGGGCGCTGAGCAGTTCTTC,CATSDLRGAEQFF
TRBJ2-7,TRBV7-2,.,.,TGTGCCAGCAGCTTGGAACATCAGGGCTACGAGCAGTACTTC,CASSLEHQGYEQYF
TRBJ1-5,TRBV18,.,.,TGTGCCAGCTCACGGGCTGGGGGGTGGGATCAGCCCCAGCATTTT,CASSRAGGWDQPQHF
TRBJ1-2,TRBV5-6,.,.,TGTGCCAGCAGCTTCTGGCGCGGGACGGTCTATGGCTACACCTTC,CASSFWRGTVYGYTF
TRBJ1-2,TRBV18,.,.,TGTGCCAGCTCAGCAGGCGCTGACTATGGCTACACCTTC,CASSAGADYGYTF
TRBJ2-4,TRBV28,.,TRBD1,TGTGCCAGCAGGACAGGGGCCCACATTCAGTACTTC,CASRTGAHIQYF
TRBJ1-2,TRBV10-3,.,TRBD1,TGTGCCATCAGTGATAGACAGGGAAGCTACACCTTC,CAISDRQGSYTF
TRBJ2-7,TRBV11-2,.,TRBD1,TGTGCCAGCAGCTTAGTAGCAGGGGGACATTCGGAGCAGTACTTC,CASSLVAGGHSEQYF
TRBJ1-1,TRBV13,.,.,TGTGCCAGCAGCTTCCGTACGGTCCGACTTGAAGCTTTCTTT,CASSFRTVRLEAFF
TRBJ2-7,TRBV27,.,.,TGTGCCAGCAGTTATAATTACGAGCAGTACTTC,CASSYNYEQYF
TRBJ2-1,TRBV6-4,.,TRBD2,TGTGCCAGCAGTGTGGATAGCGGGGCGACCTACAATGAGCAGTTCTTC,CASSVDSGATYNEQFF
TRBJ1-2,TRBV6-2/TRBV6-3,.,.,TGTGCCAGCAGTCTTCCGGACACTCCAGTCTATGGCTACACCTTC,CASSLPDTPVYGYTF
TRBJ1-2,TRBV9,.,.,TGTGCCAGCAGCGTCGGCGGATATGGCTACACCTTC,CASSVGGYGYTF
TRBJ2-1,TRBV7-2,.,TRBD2,TGTGCCAGCAGCTTGGGGACTAGCGGCTACAATGAGCAGTTCTTC,CASSLGTSGYNEQFF